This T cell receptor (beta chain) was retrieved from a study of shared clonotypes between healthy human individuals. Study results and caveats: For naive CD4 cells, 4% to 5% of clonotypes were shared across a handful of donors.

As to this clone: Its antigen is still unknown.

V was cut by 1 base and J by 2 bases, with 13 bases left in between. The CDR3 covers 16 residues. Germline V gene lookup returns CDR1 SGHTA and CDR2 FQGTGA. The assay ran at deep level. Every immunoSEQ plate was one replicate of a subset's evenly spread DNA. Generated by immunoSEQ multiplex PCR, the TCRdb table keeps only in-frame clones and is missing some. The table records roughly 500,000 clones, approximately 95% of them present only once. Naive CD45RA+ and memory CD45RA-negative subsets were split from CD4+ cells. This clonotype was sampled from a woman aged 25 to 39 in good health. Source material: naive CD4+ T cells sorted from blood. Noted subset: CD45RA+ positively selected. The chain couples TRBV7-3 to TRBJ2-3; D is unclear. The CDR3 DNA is TGTGCCAGCAGCTTAAATAGTCATTCGGCCACAGATACGCAGTATTTT. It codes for CASSLNSHSATDTQYF.